The present T cell receptor (beta chain) was sequenced within a study of shared clonotypes between healthy human individuals. Overall study context: Ranging from 18 to 49 in age, donors were two women and a few men.

V lost 6 bases, J lost 4 bases, and 9 bases stayed unmatched. This CDR3 comprises 18 residues. The germline gives CDR1 SEHNR, CDR2 FQNEAQ (reference sequence). Notes on the study in general: Memory subsets had estimated richness that was generally smaller than that of naive subsets. Sequencing depth was expected to influence donor clonotype sharing.

To note about this clone: The antigen is undetermined.

Naive CD8 cells lacked CD45RO, underwent positive selection for CCR7 and left out terminally differentiated effector memory CD45RA+ cells. Each sorted subset replicate got 200 ng genomic DNA, roughly 27,000 genomes. The data were produced by immunoSEQ multiplex PCR, yet TCRdb's version contains in-frame clones alone and is incomplete. The sample lists 800,000 or so clones; approximately 97% were seen once. This sequence was found in a man aged 25-45 years in good health. The chain joins TRBV7-9 to TRBJ2-1; 16 nucleotides align to TRBD2. The sample consisted of naive CD8+ T cells sorted from blood. The CDR3 DNA reads TGTGCCAGCAGTTTTGGGACTAGCGGGAGGGGCCCGTACAATGAGCAGTTCTTC. Translated: CASSFGTSGRGPYNEQFF.